This T cell receptor (beta chain) was obtained from a study of T cell responses to AZD1222 COVID-19 vaccine. Comments on this clone: The antigen remains unidentified.

Per the germline V gene, CDR1 is SNHLY and CDR2 is FYNNEI. This CDR3 has 14 amino acids. Trimming cost V 6 bases and J 3 bases; bases outside gene matches: 7. Method: immunoSEQ multiplex PCR; TCRdb's copy keeps in-frame clones and lacks some. The sample lists under 200,000 clones; 91% were seen once. Whole-study findings and limits: Nearly half of spike-specific TCRs reportedly go after variant regions that carry no mutations. In all cases, repertoires were sampled only after the peak T cell response. Seropositivity was recorded at baseline in only 6 or 7 AZD1222 recipients.

The receptor was isolated from an adult in good health. This sequence joins TRBV2 and TRBJ2-7; 8 bases match TRBD1. This specimen was peripheral blood, taken on day 0 of AZD1222 vaccination. The CDR3 nucleotides read TGTGCCAGCAGACCTACAGGGGGTCGCTACGAGCAGTACTTC. This translates into CASRPTGGRYEQYF.